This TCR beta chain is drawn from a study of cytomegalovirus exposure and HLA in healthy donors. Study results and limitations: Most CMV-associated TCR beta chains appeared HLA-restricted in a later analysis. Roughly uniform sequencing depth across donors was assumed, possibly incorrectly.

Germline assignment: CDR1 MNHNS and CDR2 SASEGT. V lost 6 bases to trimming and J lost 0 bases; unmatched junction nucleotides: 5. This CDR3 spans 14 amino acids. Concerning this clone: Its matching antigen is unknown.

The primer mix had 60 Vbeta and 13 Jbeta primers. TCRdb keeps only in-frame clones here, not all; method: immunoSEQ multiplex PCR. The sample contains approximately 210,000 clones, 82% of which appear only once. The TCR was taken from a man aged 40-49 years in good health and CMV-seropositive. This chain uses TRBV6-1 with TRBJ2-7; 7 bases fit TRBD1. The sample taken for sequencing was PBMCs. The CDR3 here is CASSLGQSSYEQYV. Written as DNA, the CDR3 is TGTGCCAGCAGCCTGGGACAGTCCTCCTACGAGCAGTACGTC.